Presented here are 2 T cell receptor beta chains from one specimen sequenced in a study of brain T cells in children with intractable seizures. Produced via immunoSEQ multiplex PCR; TCRdb's table is partial and in-frame only. The sample yields 60,000 to 85,000 clones, about 93% seen once. Source: peripheral blood, taken at surgery. Receptors were obtained from a boy under three years old with tuberous sclerosis and intractable seizures.

The CDR3 sequence: CASSQTTRTSTDTQYF. DNA of the CDR3: TGTGCCAGCTCACAAACGACGAGGACTAGCACAGATACGCAGTATTTT. The rearrangement links TRBV18 to TRBJ2-3, with D possibly matching TRBD2 (5 bases). Germline V CDR1 and CDR2: KGHSH, LQKENI. The V end lost 4 bases, the J end lost 0 bases, and 14 bases lay between the germline ends. CDR3 length equals 16 residues.

The chain uses TRBV6-6 and TRBJ2-7; the match to TRBD1 covers 9 bases. The CDR3 consists of 18 residues. Germline CDR1 reads MNHNY; CDR2 reads SVGAGI (reference sequence). Losses at the gene ends were 5 bases for V and 3 bases for J; bases not matched to a gene: 17. CDR3 nucleotides: TGTGCCAGCAGTCGCGGGGCGGGACAGGGTATTCGGGACTACGAGCAGTACTTC. Translating gives CASSRGAGQGIRDYEQYF.